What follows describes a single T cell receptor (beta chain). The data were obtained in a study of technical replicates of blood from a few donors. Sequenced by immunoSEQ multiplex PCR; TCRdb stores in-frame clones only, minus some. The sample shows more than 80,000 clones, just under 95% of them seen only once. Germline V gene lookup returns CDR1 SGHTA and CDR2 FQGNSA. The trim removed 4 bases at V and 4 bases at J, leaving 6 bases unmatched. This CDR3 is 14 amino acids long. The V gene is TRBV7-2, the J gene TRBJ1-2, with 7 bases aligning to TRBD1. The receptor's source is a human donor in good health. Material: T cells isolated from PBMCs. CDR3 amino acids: CASSSRQGPYGYTF. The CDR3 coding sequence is TGTGCCAGCAGCTCACGACAGGGACCCTATGGCTACACCTTC.